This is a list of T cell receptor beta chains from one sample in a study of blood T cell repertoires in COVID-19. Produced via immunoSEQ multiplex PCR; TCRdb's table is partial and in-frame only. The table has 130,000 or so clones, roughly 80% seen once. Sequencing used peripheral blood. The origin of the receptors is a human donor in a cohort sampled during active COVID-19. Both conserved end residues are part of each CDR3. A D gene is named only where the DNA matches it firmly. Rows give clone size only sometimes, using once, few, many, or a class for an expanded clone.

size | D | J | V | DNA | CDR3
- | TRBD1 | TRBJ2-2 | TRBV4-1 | TGCGCCAGCAGCCGACCGGGACAGGGGGCGAGGAACGGGGAGCTGTTTTTT | CASSRPGQGARNGELFF
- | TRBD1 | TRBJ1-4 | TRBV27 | TGTGCCAGCAGTCCCTGGGACAGGGTTAATGAAAAACTGTTTTTT | CASSPWDRVNEKLFF
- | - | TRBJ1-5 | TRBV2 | TGTGCCAGCAGCGCATCCTTAGGGGTTAGCAATCAGCCCCAGCATTTT | CASSASLGVSNQPQHF
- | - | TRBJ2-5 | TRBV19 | TGTGCCAGTAGTCACCCCGACAGGGAGACCCAGTACTTC | CASSHPDRETQYF
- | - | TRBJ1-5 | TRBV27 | TGTGCCAGCAGTTTCTCCGCCGGCGGGCCCCAGCATTTT | CASSFSAGGPQHF
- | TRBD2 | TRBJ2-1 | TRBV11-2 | TGTGCCAGCAGCTTTGGACTAGCGGACAATGAGCAGTTCTTC | CASSFGLADNEQFF
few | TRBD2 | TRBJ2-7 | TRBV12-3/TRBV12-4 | TGTGCCAGCAGTCCGACTAGCGGGAGGCGGCAGTACTTC | CASSPTSGRRQYF
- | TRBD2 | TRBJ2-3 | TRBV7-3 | TGTGCCAGCAGCGGGCTAGCGGGGGTTATAGATACGCAGTATTTT | CASSGLAGVIDTQYF
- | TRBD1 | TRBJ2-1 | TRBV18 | TGTGCCAGCTCACCATACGACAGGGTCCATGAGCAGTTCTTC | CASSPYDRVHEQFF
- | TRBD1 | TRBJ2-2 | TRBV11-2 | TGTGCCAGCAGGGGGAGACAGGGGCTCTCTTCCGGGGAGCTGTTTTTT | CASRGRQGLSSGELFF
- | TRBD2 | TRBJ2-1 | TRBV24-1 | TGTGCCACCAGTGACCCAGCGGGAGGGCCTGGTTTGGATGAGCAGTTCTTC | CATSDPAGGPGLDEQFF
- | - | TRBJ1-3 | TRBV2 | TGTGCCAGCAGAAAGGCAGGCTTCGCAGGAAACACCATATATTTT | CASRKAGFAGNTIYF
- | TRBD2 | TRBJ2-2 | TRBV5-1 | TGCGCCAGCAGCTTGCAGGGAGGGGACACCGGGGAGCTGTTTTTT | CASSLQGGDTGELFF
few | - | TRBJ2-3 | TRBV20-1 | TGCAGTGCTAGTGGGGCGGGGGCCACAGATACGCAGTATTTT | CSASGAGATDTQYF
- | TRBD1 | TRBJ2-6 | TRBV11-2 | TGTGCCAGCAGCTTTGGCCGGGACAGGGGATGGTCTGGGGCCAACGTCCTGACTTTC | CASSFGRDRGWSGANVLTF
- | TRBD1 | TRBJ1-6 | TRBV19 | TGTGCCAGTAGCAACCGGGACAGCTATAATTCACCCCTCCACTTT | CASSNRDSYNSPLHF
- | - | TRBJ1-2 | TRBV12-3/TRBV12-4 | TGTGCCAGCATCGGTGGCTATGGCTACACCTTC | CASIGGYGYTF
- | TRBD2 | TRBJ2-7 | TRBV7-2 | TGTGCCAGCAGAAATTCACGGCTAGCGGGGAAGGACGAGCAGTACTTC | CASRNSRLAGKDEQYF
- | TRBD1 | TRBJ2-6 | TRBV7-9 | TGTGCCAGCAGCCCAGACAGGGTCTCCGGGGCCAACGTCCTGACTTTC | CASSPDRVSGANVLTF
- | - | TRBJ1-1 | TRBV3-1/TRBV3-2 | TGTGCCAGCAGCCAAGAAGGGGATCCCAAAGCTTTCTTT | CASSQEGDPKAFF
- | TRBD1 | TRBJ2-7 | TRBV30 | TGTGCCTGGAGTTCCCCATCGACAGGGGGCACCTACGAGCAGTACTTC | CAWSSPSTGGTYEQYF
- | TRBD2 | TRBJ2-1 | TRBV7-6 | TGTGCCAGCGTAGAATTTAGCGGGAGGGTCGGTGAGCAGTTCTTC | CASVEFSGRVGEQFF
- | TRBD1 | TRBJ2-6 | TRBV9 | TGTGCCAGCAGCGTAGGGATCGGACAGGGTCCTGGCTCTGGGGCCAACGTCCTGACTTTC | CASSVGIGQGPGSGANVLTF
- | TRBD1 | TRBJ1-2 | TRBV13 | TGTGCCAGCAGCTCGTCGGGACAGGGGTATGGCTACACCTTC | CASSSSGQGYGYTF
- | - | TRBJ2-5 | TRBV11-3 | TGTGCCAGCAGTATGGGGCGCCAAGAGACCCAGTACTTC | CASSMGRQETQYF
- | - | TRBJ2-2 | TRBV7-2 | TGTGCCAGCAGCTTAGAAGGAGCCGGGGAGCTGTTTTTT | CASSLEGAGELFF
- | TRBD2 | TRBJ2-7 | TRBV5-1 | TGCGCCAGCAGCACGCTCGGGGGGTACGAGCAGTACTTC | CASSTLGGYEQYF
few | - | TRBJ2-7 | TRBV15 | TGTGCCACCAGCAGAGGGACGGGGGATTACGAGCAGTACTTC | CATSRGTGDYEQYF
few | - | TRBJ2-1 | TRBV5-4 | TGTGCCAGCAGCTTGGAGGGGTCCCACAATGAGCAGTTCTTC | CASSLEGSHNEQFF
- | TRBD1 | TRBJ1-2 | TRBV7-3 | TGTGCCAGCAGCCCTGGACAGGGGGAGTACTATGGCTACACCTTC | CASSPGQGEYYGYTF
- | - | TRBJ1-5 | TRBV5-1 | TGCGCCAGCAGCTTGGCCCCGATAGCTAGCAATCAGCCCCAGCATTTT | CASSLAPIASNQPQHF
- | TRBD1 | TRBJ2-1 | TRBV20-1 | TGCAGTGCTAGTGCATCCGGGACAGCCTACAATGAGCAGTTCTTC | CSASASGTAYNEQFF
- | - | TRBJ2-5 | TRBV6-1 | TGTGCCAGCAGTGAAATCCGGGACCAAGAGACCCAGTACTTC | CASSEIRDQETQYF
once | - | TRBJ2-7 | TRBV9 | TGTGCCAGCAGCTTAGACCCGGAGGGTTACGAGCAGTACTTC | CASSLDPEGYEQYF
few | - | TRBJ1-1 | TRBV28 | TGTGCCAGCAGTCCAGTTCTCAGGGAGGGGAACACTGAAGCTTTCTTT | CASSPVLREGNTEAFF
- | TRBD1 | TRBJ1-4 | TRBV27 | TGTGCCAGCAGTCCCAGGGGGCGGGCTAATGAAAAACTGTTTTTT | CASSPRGRANEKLFF
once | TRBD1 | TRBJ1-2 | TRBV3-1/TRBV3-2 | TGTGCCAGCAGCCAAGAGTACAGGGGGCAAAGAAACTATGGCTACACCTTC | CASSQEYRGQRNYGYTF
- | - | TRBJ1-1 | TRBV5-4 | TGTGCCAGCAGCTCTCTCAGGGGTAACACTGAAGCTTTCTTT | CASSSLRGNTEAFF
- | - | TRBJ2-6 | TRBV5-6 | TGTGCCAGCAGCGCGGCGGGACAGAGTATGTTTGGGGCCAACGTCCTGACTTTC | CASSAAGQSMFGANVLTF
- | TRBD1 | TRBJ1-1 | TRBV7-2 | TGTGCCAGCAGCAAAGACAGGGGCACTGAAGCTTTCTTT | CASSKDRGTEAFF
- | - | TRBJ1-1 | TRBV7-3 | TGTGCCAGCAGCCCGGGAGGGGGGGACACTGAAGCTTTCTTT | CASSPGGGDTEAFF